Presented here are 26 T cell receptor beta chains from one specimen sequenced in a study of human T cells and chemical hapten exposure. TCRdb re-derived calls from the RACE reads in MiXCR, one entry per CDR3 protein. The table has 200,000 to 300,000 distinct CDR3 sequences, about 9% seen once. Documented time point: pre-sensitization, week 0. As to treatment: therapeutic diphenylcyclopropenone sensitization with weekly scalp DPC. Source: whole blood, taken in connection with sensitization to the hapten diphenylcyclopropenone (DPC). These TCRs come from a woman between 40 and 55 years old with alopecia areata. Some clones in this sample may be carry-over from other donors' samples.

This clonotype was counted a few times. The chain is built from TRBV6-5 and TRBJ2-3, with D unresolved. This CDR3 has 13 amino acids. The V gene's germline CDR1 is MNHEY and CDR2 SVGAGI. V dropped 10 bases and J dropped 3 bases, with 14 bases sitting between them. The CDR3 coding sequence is TGTGCCACCAATTCGGAAGAGACAGATACGCAGTATTTT. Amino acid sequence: CATNSEETDTQYF.

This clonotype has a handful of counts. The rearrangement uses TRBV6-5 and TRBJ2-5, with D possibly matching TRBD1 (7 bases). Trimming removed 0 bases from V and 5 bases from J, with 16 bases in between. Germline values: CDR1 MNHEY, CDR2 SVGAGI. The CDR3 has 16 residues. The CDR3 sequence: CASSYSVPGGLETQYF. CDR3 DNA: TGTGCCAGCAGTTACTCGGTGCCAGGGGGACTGGAGACCCAGTACTTC.

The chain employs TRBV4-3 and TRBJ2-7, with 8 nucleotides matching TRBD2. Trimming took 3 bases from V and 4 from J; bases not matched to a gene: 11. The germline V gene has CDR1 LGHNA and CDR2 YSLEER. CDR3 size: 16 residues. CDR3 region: CASSQNAGTSKYEQYF. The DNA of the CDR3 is TGCGCCAGCAGCCAGAACGCCGGGACTAGTAAGTACGAGCAGTACTTC.

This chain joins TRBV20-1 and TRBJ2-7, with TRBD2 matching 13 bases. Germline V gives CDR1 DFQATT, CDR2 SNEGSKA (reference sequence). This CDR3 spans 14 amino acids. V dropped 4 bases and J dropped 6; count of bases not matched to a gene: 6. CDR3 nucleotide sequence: TGCAGTGCTATAGGACTAGCGGGAGCAAGCGAGCAGTACTTC. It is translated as CSAIGLAGASEQYF.

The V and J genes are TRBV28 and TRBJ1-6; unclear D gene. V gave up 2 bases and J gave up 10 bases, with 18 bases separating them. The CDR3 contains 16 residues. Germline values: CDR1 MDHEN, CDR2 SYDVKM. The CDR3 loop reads CASSLRGEAFGSPLHF. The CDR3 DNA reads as TGTGCCAGCAGTTTACGGGGAGAAGCCTTTGGATCACCCCTCCACTTT.

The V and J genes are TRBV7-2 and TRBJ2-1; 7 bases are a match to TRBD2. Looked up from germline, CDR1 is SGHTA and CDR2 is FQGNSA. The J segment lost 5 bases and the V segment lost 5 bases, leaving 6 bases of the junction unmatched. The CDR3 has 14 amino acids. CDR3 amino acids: CASSKTSKNNEQFF. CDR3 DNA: TGTGCCAGCAGCAAGACTAGCAAAAACAATGAGCAGTTCTTC.

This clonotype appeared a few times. The DNA of the CDR3 is TGTGCCAGCAGCCAAGACACACTAGCGGGAAAGAACGAGCAGTACTTC. This gives the protein CASSQDTLAGKNEQYF. The chain has TRBV3-1 and TRBJ2-7, with TRBD2 matching 10 bases. This CDR3 spans 16 amino acids. CDR1 and CDR2 (germline): LGHDT, YNNKEL (reference sequence). V was clipped by 0 bases and J by 5 bases; unmatched bases: 7.

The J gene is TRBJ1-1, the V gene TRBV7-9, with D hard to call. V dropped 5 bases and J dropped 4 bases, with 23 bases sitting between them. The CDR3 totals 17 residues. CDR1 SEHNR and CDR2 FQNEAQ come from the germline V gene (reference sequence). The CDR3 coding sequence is TGTGCCAGCAGCCCGGTTTTAGGGCAGCCCTTGGCCACTGAAGCTTTCTTT. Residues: CASSPVLGQPLATEAFF.

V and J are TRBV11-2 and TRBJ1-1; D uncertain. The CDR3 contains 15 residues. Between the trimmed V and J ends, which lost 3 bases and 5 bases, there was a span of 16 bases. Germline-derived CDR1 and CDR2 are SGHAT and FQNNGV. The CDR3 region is CASSFYSRRGTEAFF. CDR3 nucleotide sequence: TGTGCCAGCAGCTTCTATTCCCGCCGGGGTACTGAAGCTTTCTTT.

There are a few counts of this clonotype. The CDR3 DNA reads as TGTGCCAGCAGCCTAAGCGGGGCCACCTACGAGCAGTACTTC. It yields the protein CASSLSGATYEQYF. This chain joins TRBV7-9 and TRBJ2-7, with 7 positions matching TRBD2. This CDR3 is 14 amino acids long. Germline trimming cut 5 bases from V and 2 bases from J; bases unmatched to any gene: 6. Germline-derived CDR1 and CDR2 are SEHNR and FQNEAQ (reference sequence).

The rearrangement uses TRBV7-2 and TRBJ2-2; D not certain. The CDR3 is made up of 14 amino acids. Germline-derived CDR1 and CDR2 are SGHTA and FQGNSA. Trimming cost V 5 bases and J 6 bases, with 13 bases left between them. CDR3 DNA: TGTGCCAGCAGCCGCGACGGCGCGGCCGGGGAGCTGTTTTTT. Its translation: CASSRDGAAGELFF. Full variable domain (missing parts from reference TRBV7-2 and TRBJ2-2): GAGVSQSPSNKVTEKGKDVELRCDPISGHTALYWYRQSLGQGLEFLIYFQGNSAPDKSGLPSDRFSAERTGGSVSTLTIQRTQQEDSAVYLCASSRDGAAGELFFGEGSRLTVL.

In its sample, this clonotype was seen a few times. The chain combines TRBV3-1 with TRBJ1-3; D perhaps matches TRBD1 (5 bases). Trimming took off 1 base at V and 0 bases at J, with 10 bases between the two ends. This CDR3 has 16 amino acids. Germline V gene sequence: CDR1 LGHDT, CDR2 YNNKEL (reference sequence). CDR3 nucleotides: TGTGCCAGCAGCCAAGTGTCCCAGGGCTCTGGAAACACCATATATTTT. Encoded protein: CASSQVSQGSGNTIYF.

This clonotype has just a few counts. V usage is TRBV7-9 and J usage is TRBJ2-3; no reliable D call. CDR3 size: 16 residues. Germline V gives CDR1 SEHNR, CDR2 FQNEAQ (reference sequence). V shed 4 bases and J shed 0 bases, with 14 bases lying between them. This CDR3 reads CASSSHHLQSTDTQYF. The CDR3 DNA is TGTGCCAGCAGCTCCCACCACTTACAAAGCACAGATACGCAGTATTTT.

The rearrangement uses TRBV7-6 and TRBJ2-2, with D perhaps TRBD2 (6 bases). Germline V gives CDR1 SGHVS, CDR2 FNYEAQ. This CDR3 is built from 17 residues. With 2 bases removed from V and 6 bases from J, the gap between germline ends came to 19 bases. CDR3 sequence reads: CASSLHLAVVSAGELFF. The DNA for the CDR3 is TGTGCCAGCAGCTTACATTTAGCGGTTGTAAGCGCCGGGGAGCTGTTTTTT.

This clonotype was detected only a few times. The CDR3 DNA sequence: TGTGCCAGCAGTGTAACTTACACTGAAGCTTTCTTT. Protein: CASSVTYTEAFF. V usage is TRBV28 and J usage is TRBJ1-1; D remains ambiguous. The CDR3 loop spans 12 amino acids. Trimming took off 5 bases at V and 3 bases at J, with 7 bases between the two ends. Germline CDR1 is MDHEN and CDR2 is SYDVKM.

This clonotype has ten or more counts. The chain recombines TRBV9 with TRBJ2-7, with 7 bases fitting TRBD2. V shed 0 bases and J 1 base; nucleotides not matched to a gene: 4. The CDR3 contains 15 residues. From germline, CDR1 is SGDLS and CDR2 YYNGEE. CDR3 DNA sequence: TGTGCCAGCAGCGTAGCGGGAGGAGGGTCCTACGAGCAGTACTTC. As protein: CASSVAGGGSYEQYF.

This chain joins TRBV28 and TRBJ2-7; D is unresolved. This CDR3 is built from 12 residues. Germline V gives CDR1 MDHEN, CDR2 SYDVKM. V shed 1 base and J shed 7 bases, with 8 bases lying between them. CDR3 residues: CASSLSLREQYF. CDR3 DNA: TGTGCCAGCAGTTTATCCCTCAGGGAGCAGTACTTC.

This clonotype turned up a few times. The CDR3 here is CSARFAGNNSPLHF. CDR3 nucleotide sequence: TGCAGTGCTAGATTCGCAGGGAATAATTCACCCCTCCACTTT. The V call is TRBV20-1, the J call TRBJ1-6, with D possibly being TRBD1 (5 bases). The V end was cut by 2 bases, the J end by 5 bases, with 10 bases between. Germline V gene data show CDR1 as DFQATT and CDR2 as SNEGSKA (reference sequence). The CDR3 spans 14 residues.

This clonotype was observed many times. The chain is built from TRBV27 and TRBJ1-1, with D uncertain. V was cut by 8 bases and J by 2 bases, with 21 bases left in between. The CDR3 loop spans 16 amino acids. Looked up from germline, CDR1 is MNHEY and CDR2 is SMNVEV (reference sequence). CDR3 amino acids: CASAKSSGSPNTEAFF. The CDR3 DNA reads TGTGCCAGCGCGAAATCTTCCGGCAGTCCAAACACTGAAGCTTTCTTT.

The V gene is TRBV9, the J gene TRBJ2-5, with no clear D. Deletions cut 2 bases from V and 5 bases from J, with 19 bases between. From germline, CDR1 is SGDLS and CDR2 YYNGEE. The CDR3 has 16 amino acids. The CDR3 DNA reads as TGTGCCAGCAGCGTTGAAGGGAAAAGGTTTGGGGAGACCCAGTACTTC. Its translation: CASSVEGKRFGETQYF.

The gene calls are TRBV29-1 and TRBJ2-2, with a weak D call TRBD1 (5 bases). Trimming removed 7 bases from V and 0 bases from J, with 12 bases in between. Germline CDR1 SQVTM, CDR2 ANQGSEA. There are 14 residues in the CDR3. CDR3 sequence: CSAERGTNTGELFF. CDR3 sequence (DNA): TGCAGCGCCGAAAGGGGAACGAACACCGGGGAGCTGTTTTTT.

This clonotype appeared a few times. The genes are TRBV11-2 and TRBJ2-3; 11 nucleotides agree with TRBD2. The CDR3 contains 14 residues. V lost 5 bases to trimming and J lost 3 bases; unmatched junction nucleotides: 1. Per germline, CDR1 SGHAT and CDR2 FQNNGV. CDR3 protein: CASSPSGRTDTQYF. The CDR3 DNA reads TGTGCCAGCAGCCCTAGCGGGAGGACAGATACGCAGTATTTT.

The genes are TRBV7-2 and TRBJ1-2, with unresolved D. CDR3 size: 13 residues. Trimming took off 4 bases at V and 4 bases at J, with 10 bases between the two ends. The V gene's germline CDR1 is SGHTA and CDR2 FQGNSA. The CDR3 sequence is CASSSRTVYGYTF. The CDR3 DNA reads TGTGCCAGCAGCTCGCGGACGGTCTATGGCTACACCTTC.

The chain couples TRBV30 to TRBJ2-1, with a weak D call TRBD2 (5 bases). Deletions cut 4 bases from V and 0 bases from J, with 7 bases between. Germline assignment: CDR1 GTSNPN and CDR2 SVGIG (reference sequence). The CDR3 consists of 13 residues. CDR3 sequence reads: CAWTAGSYNEQFF. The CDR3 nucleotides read TGTGCCTGGACTGCGGGCTCCTACAATGAGCAGTTCTTC.

CDR3 DNA: TGCAGCGTTGAAAGGACAGGGGCCATGAACACTGAAGCTTTCTTT. Translated: CSVERTGAMNTEAFF. V gene TRBV29-1 combines with J gene TRBJ1-1; 9 bases fit TRBD1. CDR1 is SQVTM, CDR2 ANQGSEA, per germline. The CDR3 runs 15 residues. Trimming at V came to 2 bases and at J to 0 bases, leaving 4 bases not matched to a gene. Using reference TRBV29-1 and TRBJ1-1 for the parts outside the CDR3, the full variable domain is SAVISQKPSRDICQRGTSLTIQCQVDSQVTMMFWYRQQPGQSLTLIATANQGSEATYESGFVIDKFPISRPNLTFSTLTVSNMSPEDSSIYLCSVERTGAMNTEAFFGQGTRLTVV.

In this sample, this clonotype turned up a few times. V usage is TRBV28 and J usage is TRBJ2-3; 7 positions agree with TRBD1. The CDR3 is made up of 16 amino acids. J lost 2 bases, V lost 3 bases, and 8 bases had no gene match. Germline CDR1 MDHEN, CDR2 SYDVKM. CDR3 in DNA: TGTGCCAGCAGTTTCGCCGGGACAGCTTACACAGATACGCAGTATTTT. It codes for CASSFAGTAYTDTQYF.